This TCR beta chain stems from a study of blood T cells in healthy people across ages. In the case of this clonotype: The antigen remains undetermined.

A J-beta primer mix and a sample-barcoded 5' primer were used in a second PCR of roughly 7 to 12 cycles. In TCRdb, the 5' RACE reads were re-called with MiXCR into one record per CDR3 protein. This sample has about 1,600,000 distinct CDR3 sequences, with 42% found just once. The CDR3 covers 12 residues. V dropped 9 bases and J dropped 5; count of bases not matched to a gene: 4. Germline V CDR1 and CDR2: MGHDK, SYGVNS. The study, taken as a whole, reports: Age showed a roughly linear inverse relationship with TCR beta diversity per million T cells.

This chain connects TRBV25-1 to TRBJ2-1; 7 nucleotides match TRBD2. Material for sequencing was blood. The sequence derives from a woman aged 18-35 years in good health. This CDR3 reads CARRGGNNEQFF. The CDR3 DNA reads TGTGCCAGGAGGGGAGGGAACAATGAGCAGTTCTTC.